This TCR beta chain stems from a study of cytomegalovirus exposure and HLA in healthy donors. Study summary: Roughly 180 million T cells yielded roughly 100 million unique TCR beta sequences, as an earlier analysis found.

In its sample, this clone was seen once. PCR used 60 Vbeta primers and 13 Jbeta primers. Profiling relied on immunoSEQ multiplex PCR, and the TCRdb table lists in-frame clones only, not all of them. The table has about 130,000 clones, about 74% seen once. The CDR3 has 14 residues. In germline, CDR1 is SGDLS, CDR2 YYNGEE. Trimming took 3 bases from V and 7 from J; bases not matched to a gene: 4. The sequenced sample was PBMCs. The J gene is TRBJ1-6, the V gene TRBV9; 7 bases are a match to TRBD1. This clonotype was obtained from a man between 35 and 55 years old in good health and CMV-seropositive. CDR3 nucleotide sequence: TGTGCCAGCAGCGAGGGACAGTACAATTCACCCCTCCACTTT. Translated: CASSEGQYNSPLHF.